Listed below are T cell receptor beta chains from one sample, sequenced in a study of blood T cell repertoires in COVID-19. Data came from immunoSEQ multiplex PCR; TCRdb stores just in-frame clones and leaves some out. The sample carries approximately 240,000 clones, around nine tenths recorded once. Sequencing was done on a sample of peripheral blood. Receptor source: a woman between 40 and 50 years old who had recovered from COVID-19. CDR3s include the opening cysteine and the closing phenylalanine or tryptophan. The D gene is left open where the match is weak. Size tells how often a clone was seen (once, few, many) or the class of an expanded clone, and some rows leave it out.

v_call	clone_size	d_call	j_call	cdr3_aa	cdr3_nt
TRBV4-1	.	TRBD2	TRBJ2-7	CASSPASGGQSYEQYF	TGCGCCAGCAGCCCAGCTAGCGGGGGCCAAAGCTACGAGCAGTACTTC
TRBV3-1/TRBV3-2	.	TRBD2	TRBJ2-5	CASSQSVGGRAMETQYF	TGTGCCAGCAGCCAATCTGTGGGCGGGAGGGCCATGGAGACCCAGTACTTC
TRBV5-5	.	TRBD1	TRBJ2-4	CASSLGQGWSIQYF	TGTGCCAGCAGCTTGGGACAGGGGTGGAGCATTCAGTACTTC
TRBV19	.	TRBD2	TRBJ2-1	CASSIDRASGYYNEQFF	TGTGCCAGTAGTATAGATCGAGCTAGCGGGTACTACAATGAGCAGTTCTTC
TRBV7-2	once	.	TRBJ2-7	CASSLEAGHFSEQYF	TGTGCCAGCAGCTTAGAAGCAGGGCACTTCAGCGAGCAGTATTTC
TRBV25-1	.	TRBD2	TRBJ2-2	CASSEFWLAGGTGELFF	TGTGCCAGCAGTGAATTTTGGCTAGCGGGAGGCACCGGGGAGCTGTTTTTT
TRBV30	.	TRBD1	TRBJ1-5	CAWSTRTGGNQPQHF	TGTGCCTGGAGTACCCGGACAGGGGGCAATCAGCCCCAGCATTTT
TRBV4-1	.	TRBD1	TRBJ1-1	CASSRQQGANTEAFF	TGCGCCAGCAGCCGCCAACAGGGGGCGAACACTGAAGCTTTCTTT
TRBV14	.	.	TRBJ2-1	CASSQDLESGHYNEQFF	TGTGCCAGCAGCCAAGATCTGGAAAGCGGGCACTACAATGAGCAGTTCTTC
TRBV11-3	once	TRBD1	TRBJ1-4	CASSSSRGTNEKLFF	TGTGCCAGCAGCTCGAGCAGGGGGACTAATGAAAAACTGTTTTTT
TRBV7-2	.	TRBD1	TRBJ1-2	CASSLRSRDRDGYTF	TGTGCCAGCAGCTTACGGTCCCGGGACAGGGATGGCTACACCTTC
TRBV5-1	.	TRBD1	TRBJ2-4	CASTRDRGPDIQYF	TGCGCCAGCACCCGGGACAGGGGGCCGGACATTCAGTACTTC
TRBV19	.	TRBD1	TRBJ1-2	CASRPGQGRTNYGYTF	TGTGCCAGTAGGCCGGGACAGGGCCGAACTAACTATGGCTACACCTTC
TRBV5-1	once	.	TRBJ2-2	CASSSSGGRTGELFF	TGCGCCAGCAGCTCGTCTGGAGGTCGCACCGGGGAGCTGTTTTTT
TRBV2	.	TRBD2	TRBJ2-3	CASGGFEREGLDTQYF	TGTGCCAGCGGGGGGTTTGAGCGGGAGGGCCTAGATACGCAGTATTTT